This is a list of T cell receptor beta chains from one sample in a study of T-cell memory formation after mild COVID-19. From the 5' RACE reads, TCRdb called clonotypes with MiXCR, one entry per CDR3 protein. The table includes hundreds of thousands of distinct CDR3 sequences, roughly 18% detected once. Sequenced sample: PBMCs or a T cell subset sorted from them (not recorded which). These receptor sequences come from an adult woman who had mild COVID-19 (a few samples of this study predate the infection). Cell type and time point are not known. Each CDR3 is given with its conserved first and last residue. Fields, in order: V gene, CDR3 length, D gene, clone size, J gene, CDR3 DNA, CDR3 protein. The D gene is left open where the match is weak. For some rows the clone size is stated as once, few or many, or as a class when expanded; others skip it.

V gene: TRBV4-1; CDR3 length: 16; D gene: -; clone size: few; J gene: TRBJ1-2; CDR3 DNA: TGCGCCAGCAGCCAAGTCCCGCGGAAGTTGGACTATGGCTACACCTTC; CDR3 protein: CASSQVPRKLDYGYTF
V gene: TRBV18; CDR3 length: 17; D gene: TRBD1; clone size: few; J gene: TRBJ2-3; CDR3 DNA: TGTGCCAGCTCACCACCCCAGGGACAGGGTGGCACAGATACGCAGTATTTT; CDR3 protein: CASSPPQGQGGTDTQYF
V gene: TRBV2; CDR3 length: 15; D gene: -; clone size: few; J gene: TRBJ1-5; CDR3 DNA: TGTGCCAGCAGTGAACGCAGGGGAACCAATCAGCCCCAGCATTTT; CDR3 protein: CASSERRGTNQPQHF
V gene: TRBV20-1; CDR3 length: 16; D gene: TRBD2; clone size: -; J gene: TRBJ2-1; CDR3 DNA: TGCAGTGCTAGAGATCGGACTAGCGGGACCCACAATGAGCAGTTCTTC; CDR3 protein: CSARDRTSGTHNEQFF
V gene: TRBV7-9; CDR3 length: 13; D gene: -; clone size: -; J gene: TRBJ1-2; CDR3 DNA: TGTGCCAGCAGCGGCGCCGGGTCCTATGGCTACACCTTC; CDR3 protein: CASSGAGSYGYTF
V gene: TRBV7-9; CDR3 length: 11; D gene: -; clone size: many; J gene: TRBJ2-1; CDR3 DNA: TGTGCCAGCAGCTTCCGCGGTGAGCAGTTCTTC; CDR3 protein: CASSFRGEQFF
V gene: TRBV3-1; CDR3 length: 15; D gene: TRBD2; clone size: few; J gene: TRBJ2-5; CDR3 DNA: TGTGCCAGCAGCCTGAGCGGGAGCGCCGAAGAGACCCAGTACTTC; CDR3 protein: CASSLSGSAEETQYF
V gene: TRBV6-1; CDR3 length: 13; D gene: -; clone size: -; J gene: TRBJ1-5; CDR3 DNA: TGTGCCAGCAGTGAGCGGGTCCTTCGGTATGAGCATTTT; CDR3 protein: CASSERVLRYEHF
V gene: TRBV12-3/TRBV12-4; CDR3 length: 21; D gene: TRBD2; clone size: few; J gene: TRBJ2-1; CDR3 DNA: TGTGCCAGCAGTTTTAGGAGGTCCGGACTAGCGGTTGTCATCTCCTACAATGAGCAGTTCTTC; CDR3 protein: CASSFRRSGLAVVISYNEQFF
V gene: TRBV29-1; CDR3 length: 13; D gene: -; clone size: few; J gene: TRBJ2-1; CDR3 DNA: TGCAGCGTTGAGCGGGTGACCTCCAATGAGCAGTTCTTC; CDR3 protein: CSVERVTSNEQFF
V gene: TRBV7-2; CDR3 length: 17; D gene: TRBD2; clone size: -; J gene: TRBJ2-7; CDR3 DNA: TGTGCCAGCAGCTTACGACCCACAGCGGGAGGGCCCTACGAGCAGTACTTC; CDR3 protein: CASSLRPTAGGPYEQYF
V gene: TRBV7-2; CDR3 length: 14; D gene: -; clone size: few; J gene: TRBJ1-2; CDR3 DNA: TGTGCCAGCAGTCAAGCTGGGGCAGGCTATGGCTACACCTTC; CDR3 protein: CASSQAGAGYGYTF
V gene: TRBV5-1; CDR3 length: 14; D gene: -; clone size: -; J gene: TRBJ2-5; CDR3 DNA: TGCGCCAGCAGCACAGGGAAGTCACAAGAGACCCAGTACTTC; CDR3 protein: CASSTGKSQETQYF
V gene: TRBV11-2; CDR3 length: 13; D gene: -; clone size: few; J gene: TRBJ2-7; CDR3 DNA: TGTGCCAGCAGCTTAGGACGGCTCTACGAGCAGTACTTC; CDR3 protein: CASSLGRLYEQYF
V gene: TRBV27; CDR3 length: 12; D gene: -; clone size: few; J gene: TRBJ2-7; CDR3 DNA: TGTGCCAGCGCGGGCAGGGCTAGGGAGCAGTACTTC; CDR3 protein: CASAGRAREQYF
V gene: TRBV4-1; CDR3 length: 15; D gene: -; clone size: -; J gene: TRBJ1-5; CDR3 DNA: TGCGCCAGCAGCCAAGAGAGACTGAGCAATCAGCCCCAGCATTTT; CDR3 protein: CASSQERLSNQPQHF
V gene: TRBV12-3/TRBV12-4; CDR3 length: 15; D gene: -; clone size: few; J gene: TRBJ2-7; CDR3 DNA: TGTGCCAGCAGTTTTGGGTGGCGCGACTCCTACGAGCAGTACTTC; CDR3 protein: CASSFGWRDSYEQYF
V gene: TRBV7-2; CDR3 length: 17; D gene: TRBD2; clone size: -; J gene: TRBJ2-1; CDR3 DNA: TGTGCCAGCAGCTTAGCGGGACTAGCGGACTACTACAATGAGCAGTTCTTC; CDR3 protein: CASSLAGLADYYNEQFF
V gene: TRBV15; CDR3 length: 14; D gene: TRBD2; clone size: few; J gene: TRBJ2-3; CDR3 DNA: TGTGCCACCTCCAGACTAGCGGGCACAGATACGCAGTATTTT; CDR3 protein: CATSRLAGTDTQYF
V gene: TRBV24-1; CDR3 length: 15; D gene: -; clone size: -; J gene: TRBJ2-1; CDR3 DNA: TGTGCCTCGGCGTCCAGATTGGGCTCCTACAATGAGCAGTTCTTC; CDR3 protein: CASASRLGSYNEQFF
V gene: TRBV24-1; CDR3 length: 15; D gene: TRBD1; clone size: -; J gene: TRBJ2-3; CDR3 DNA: TGTGCCACCAGTCCAGGGGGCATCGGCACAGATACGCAGTATTTT; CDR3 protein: CATSPGGIGTDTQYF
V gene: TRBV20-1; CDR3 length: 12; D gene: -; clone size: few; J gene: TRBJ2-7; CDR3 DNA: TGCAGTGCAGACCGGGACGGATACGAGCAGTACTTC; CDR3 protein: CSADRDGYEQYF
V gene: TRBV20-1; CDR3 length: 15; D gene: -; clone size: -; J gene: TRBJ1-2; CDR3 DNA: TGCAGTGCTAGAGCCCAAACCCCAGGGCACTATGGCTACACCTTC; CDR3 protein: CSARAQTPGHYGYTF